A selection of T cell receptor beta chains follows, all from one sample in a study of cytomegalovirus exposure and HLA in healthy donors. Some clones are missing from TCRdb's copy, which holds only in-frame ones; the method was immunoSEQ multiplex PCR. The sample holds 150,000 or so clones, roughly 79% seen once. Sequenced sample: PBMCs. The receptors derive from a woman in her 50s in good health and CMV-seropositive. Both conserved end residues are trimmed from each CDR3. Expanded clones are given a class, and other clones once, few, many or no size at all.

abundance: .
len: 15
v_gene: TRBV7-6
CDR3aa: ASSLASGFSWGDTQY

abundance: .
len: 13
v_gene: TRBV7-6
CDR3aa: ASSSPGLEPYEQY

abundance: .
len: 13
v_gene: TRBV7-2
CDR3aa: ASSLLPRTGAEAF

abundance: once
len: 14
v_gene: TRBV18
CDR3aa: ASSQGLPEGSYEQY

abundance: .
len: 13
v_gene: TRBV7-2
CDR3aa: ASILTPSARETQY

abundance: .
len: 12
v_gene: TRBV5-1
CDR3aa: ASSLQVSGNTIY

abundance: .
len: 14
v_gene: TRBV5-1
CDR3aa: ASSLGQSSGANGLT

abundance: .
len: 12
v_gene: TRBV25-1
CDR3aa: ASSPIDLTGRAF

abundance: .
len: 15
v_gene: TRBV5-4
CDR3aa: ASSLRLAGDVPNEQF

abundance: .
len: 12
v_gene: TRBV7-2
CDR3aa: ASSLTRTSGQQF

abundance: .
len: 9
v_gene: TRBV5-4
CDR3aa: ASSGTREAF

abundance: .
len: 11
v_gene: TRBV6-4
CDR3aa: ASKGQGSDTQY

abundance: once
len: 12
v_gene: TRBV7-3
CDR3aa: ASSLAGFADTQY

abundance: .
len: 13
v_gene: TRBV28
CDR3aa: ASRSGTGVIYGYT

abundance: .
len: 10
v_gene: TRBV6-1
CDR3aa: ASSEGGNGYT

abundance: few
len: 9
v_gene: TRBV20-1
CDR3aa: RGSGPTEAF

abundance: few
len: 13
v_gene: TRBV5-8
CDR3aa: ASSLGGRVNTEAF

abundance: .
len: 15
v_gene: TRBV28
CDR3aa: ASSFYLSSGRPGEQY